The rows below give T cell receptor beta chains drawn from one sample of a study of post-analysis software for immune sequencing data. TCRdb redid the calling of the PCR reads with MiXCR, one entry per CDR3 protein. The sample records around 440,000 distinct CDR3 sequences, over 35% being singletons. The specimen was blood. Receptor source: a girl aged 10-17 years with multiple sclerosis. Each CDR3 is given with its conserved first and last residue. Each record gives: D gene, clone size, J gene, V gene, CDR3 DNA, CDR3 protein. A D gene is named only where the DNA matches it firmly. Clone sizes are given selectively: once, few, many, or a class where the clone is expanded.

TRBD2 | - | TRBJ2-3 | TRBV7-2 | TGTGCCAGCAGCTCTGCACTAGCGGCCCCAGATACGCAGTATTTT | CASSSALAAPDTQYF
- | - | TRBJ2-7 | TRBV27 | TGTGCCAGCAGTTTAAAGGCGGGACATTTCTACGAGCAGTACTTC | CASSLKAGHFYEQYF
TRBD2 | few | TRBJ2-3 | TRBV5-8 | TGTGCCAGCAGCACCCGGACTAGCGGGTCTAGCACAGATACGCAGTATTTT | CASSTRTSGSSTDTQYF
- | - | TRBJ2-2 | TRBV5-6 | TGTGCCAGCAGCCCCTTTAGGGAGGAGTTGTCCGGGGAGCTGTTTTTT | CASSPFREELSGELFF
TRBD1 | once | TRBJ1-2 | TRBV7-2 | TGTGCCAGCAGCCGCTATGGGACAGGGCAAGGCTACACCTTC | CASSRYGTGQGYTF
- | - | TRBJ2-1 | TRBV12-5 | TGTGCTAGTGGTTTGGAGAGGGGACTTTCCTACAATGAGCAGTTCTTC | CASGLERGLSYNEQFF
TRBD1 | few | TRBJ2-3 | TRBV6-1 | TGTGCCAGCAGTGAAGGGACAGGGGGCCCAGATACGCAGTATTTT | CASSEGTGGPDTQYF
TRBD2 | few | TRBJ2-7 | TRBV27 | TGTGCCAGCAGTTCACTAGCGGCCTCCTACGAGCAGTACTTC | CASSSLAASYEQYF
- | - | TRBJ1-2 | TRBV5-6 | TGTGCCAGCAGCTTGGACCGGGTGATAAACTATGGCTACACCTTC | CASSLDRVINYGYTF
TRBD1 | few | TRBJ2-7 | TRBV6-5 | TGTGCCAGCAGTTCCTGGGGCAGGGGGCTCGAGCAGTACTTC | CASSSWGRGLEQYF
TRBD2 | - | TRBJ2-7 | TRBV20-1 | TGCAGTGCTAGACACAGACTAGCGGGATGCGAGCAGTACTTC | CSARHRLAGCEQYF
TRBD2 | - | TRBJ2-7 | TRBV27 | TGTGCCAGCCGGATGGGACTAGCGTACTACGAGCAGTACTTC | CASRMGLAYYEQYF
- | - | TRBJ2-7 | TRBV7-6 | TGTGCCAGCAGCTTAGTGGGAGAAGCTGTCTACGAGCAGTACTTC | CASSLVGEAVYEQYF
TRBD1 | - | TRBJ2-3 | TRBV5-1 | TGCGCCAGCAGCCCATCCACAGGGGTCGGGGATACGCAGTATTTT | CASSPSTGVGDTQYF
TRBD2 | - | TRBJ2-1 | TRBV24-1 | TGTGCCACCAGTGACGGGGGACTAGCGGGCAATGAGCAGTTCTTC | CATSDGGLAGNEQFF
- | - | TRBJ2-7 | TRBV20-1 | TGCAGTGCTAGCCGGGGGCTAGCGGACATCTACGAGCAGTACTTC | CSASRGLADIYEQYF
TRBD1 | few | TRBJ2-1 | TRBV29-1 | TGCAGCGTTGACCGGACAGGTAGGAATGAGCAGTTCTTC | CSVDRTGRNEQFF
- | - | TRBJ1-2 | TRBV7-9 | TGTGCCAGCAGCTTATTCGGAGGAGGAGCAGACCGGGGCTACACCTTC | CASSLFGGGADRGYTF
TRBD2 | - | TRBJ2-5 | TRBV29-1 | TGCAGCGTTGCGCGGGAGTACCAAGAGACCCAGTACTTC | CSVAREYQETQYF
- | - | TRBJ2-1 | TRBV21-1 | TGTGCCAGCATACTTAGCTGCCCCTCCTACAATGAGCAGTTCTTC | CASILSCPSYNEQFF
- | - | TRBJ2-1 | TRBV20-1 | TGCAGTGCCAGCCGACTGGGCTCCTACAATGAGCAGTTCTTC | CSASRLGSYNEQFF
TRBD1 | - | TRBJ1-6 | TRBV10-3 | TGTGCCATCAGCCCCTCAGACAGGGGGCAAAATTCACCCCTCCACTTT | CAISPSDRGQNSPLHF
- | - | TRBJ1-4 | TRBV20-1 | TGCAGTGCTAGAGGACCAGGAAGGGAAAAACTGTTTTTT | CSARGPGREKLFF
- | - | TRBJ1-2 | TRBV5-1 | TGCGCCAGCAGTTCCTCCGGGACTAGTTATGGCTACACCTTC | CASSSSGTSYGYTF
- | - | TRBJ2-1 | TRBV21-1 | TGTGCCAGCAGCCAAGTAACCCGCTCCTACGAGCAGTTCTTC | CASSQVTRSYEQFF
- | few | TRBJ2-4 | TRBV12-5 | TGTGCTCCTCCCTCAAACCAAAAGGAGCGGACCAAAAACATTCAGTACTTC | CAPPSNQKERTKNIQYF
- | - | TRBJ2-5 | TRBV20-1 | TGCAGTGCTACGGGGGAGGAAGAGACCCAGTACTTC | CSATGEEETQYF
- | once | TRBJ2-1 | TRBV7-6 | TGTGCCAGCAGCTTCGGTACGGACCCCAGGGAGCAGTTCTTC | CASSFGTDPREQFF
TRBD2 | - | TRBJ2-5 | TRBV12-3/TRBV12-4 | TGTGCCAGCGGACTAGCGGGCTTGGAAGAGCAGTACTTC | CASGLAGLEEQYF
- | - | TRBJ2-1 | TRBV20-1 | TGCAGTGCTAGAGATGGCGGGATATACAATGAGCAGTTCTTC | CSARDGGIYNEQFF
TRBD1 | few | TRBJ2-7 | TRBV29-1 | TGCAGCGTCCTGGGACAGTCTCTCGAGCAGTACTTC | CSVLGQSLEQYF
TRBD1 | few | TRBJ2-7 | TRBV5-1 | TGCGCCAGCAGCACCGCGGGACAGGGCTCTTCCGAGCAGTACTTC | CASSTAGQGSSEQYF
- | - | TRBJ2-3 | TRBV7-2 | TGTGCCAGCAGCTCGGACATTTTAACGCAGTATTTT | CASSSDILTQYF
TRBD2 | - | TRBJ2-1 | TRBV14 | TGTGCCAGCGCTAGCGGGGCTTACAATGAGCAGTTCTTC | CASASGAYNEQFF
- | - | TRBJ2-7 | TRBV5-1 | TGCGCCAGCAGCTTGGACATGTCGAGATTATACGAGCAGTACTTC | CASSLDMSRLYEQYF
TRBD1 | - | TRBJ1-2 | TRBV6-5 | TGTGCCAGCAGTTACCAAGCTTTGGGACAGGGGGGTTATGGCTACACCTTC | CASSYQALGQGGYGYTF
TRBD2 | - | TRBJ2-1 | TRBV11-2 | TGTGCCAGCAGCTACCCTTCCTTTCCGGGACTAGCGGACATACTTTTATACAATGAGCAGTTCTTC | CASSYPSFPGLADILLYNEQFF